The 21 T cell receptor beta chains below were found in one sample sequenced in a study of blood T cell repertoires in COVID-19. TCRdb's table, derived via immunoSEQ multiplex PCR, lists solely in-frame clones and lacks some. Of 140,000 to 150,000 clones in the sample, roughly four fifths are singletons; the top ten hold over 12%. Sequenced material: peripheral blood. The receptor set was obtained from a human donor with acute or convalescent COVID-19. The donor label of this sample is uncertain.

The CDR3 DNA follows: TGTGCCAGCAGTTTTAATGACAGGGGCGAAGCTTTCTTT. It yields the protein CASSFNDRGEAFF. The V and J genes are TRBV12-3 or TRBV12-4 and TRBJ1-1, with 8 nucleotides matching TRBD1. V was pared by 3 bases and J by 8 bases, with 5 bases of the junction left unmatched. The CDR3 runs 13 residues.

This clone has more than one count but fewer than ten. V usage is TRBV9 and J usage is TRBJ1-1; D call uncertain. Germline lookup yields CDR1 SGDLS and CDR2 YYNGEE. The V and J ends lost 0 bases and 1 base respectively, with 7 bases between them. This CDR3 contains 14 residues. The CDR3 reads CASSVAGRNTEAFF. CDR3 DNA sequence: TGTGCCAGCAGCGTAGCTGGGCGGAACACTGAAGCTTTCTTT.

The chain couples TRBV11-2 to TRBJ1-1, with a tentative D call TRBD1 (5 bases). Germline V CDR1 and CDR2: SGHAT, FQNNGV. The CDR3 has 17 residues. Trimming removed 4 bases at V and 0 bases at J, with 18 bases between. As DNA, the CDR3 is TGTGCCAGCAGCTCTTCGTTTCAGACAGAATTGAACACTGAAGCTTTCTTT. Residues: CASSSSFQTELNTEAFF.

The V gene is TRBV3-1 (or the pseudogene TRBV3-2), the J gene TRBJ2-3, with TRBD1 matching over 10 bases. The germline V gene has CDR1 LGHDT and CDR2 YNNKEL (reference sequence). CDR3 length equals 16 residues. After removal of 2 bases from V and 4 bases from J, the junction contained 6 bases not matched to a gene. CDR3 DNA sequence: TGTGCCAGCAGCCAAACCCGGACAGGGGGGGCAGATACGCAGTATTTT. Translated: CASSQTRTGGADTQYF.

The rearrangement uses TRBV12-5 and TRBJ2-3, with D perhaps TRBD2 (5 bases). The V and J ends lost 2 bases and 2 bases respectively, with 8 bases between them. Germline loops: CDR1 LGHNT, CDR2 FRNRAP. The CDR3 is 14 residues long. In DNA, the CDR3 is TGTGCTAGTGGTTTGCTCGGGGACACAGATACGCAGTATTTT. This translates into CASGLLGDTDTQYF.

This clone is a singleton in its sample. V is TRBV3-1 (or the pseudogene TRBV3-2) and J is TRBJ2-1; weak D call: TRBD1 (5 bases). CDR3 size: 17 residues. Germline V gene sequence: CDR1 LGHDT, CDR2 YNNKEL (reference sequence). The germline V and J ends were trimmed by 1 base and 4 bases, with 17 bases remaining between them. The CDR3 protein is CASSQGRGANLYNEQFF. The CDR3 DNA follows: TGTGCCAGCAGCCAAGGTAGGGGCGCTAACCTTTACAATGAGCAGTTCTTC.

The gene calls are TRBV7-9 and TRBJ2-3; the D is unclear. CDR3 size: 14 residues. V was shortened by 5 bases and J by 0 bases, with 9 bases between the two germline ends. CDR1 is SEHNR and CDR2 is FQNEAQ in the germline V gene (reference sequence). CDR3 bases: TGTGCCAGCAGCCCCGCGGCGAGCACAGATACGCAGTATTTT. Its protein is CASSPAASTDTQYF.

The J gene is TRBJ2-7, the V gene TRBV6-4; 14 bases line up with TRBD2. Germline V gene lookup returns CDR1 MRHNA and CDR2 SNTAGT. V trimming: 7 bases; J trimming: 0 bases; junction bases outside the gene matches: 8. CDR3 length: 17 residues. CDR3 residues: CASTGGLAGVRSYEQYF. DNA for the CDR3: TGTGCCAGCACTGGGGGACTAGCGGGGGTCCGCTCCTACGAGCAGTACTTC.

The chain links TRBV3-1 (or the pseudogene TRBV3-2) to TRBJ1-2, with 10 bases lining up with TRBD1. V lost 4 bases to trimming and J lost 7 bases; unmatched junction nucleotides: 6. This CDR3 comprises 14 residues. The V gene's germline CDR1 is LGHDT and CDR2 YNNKEL (reference sequence). CDR3 nucleotides: TGTGCCAGCAGCCGACCGGGACAGGGGTTTGGCTACACCTTC. Protein: CASSRPGQGFGYTF.

V and J are TRBV6-6 and TRBJ2-7; TRBD2 agrees at 7 bases. The V gene's germline CDR1 is MNHNY and CDR2 SVGAGI (reference sequence). Unmatched junction bases numbered 1, after V lost 10 bases and J lost 1 base. This CDR3 has 11 amino acids. The CDR3: CATGRSYEQYF. In DNA form, the CDR3 reads TGTGCCACCGGGAGGTCCTACGAGCAGTACTTC.

The V and J genes are TRBV29-1 and TRBJ2-5; D perhaps matches TRBD2 (5 bases). Germline CDR1 SQVTM, CDR2 ANQGSEA. The CDR3 contains 12 residues. V lost 7 bases and J lost 1, with 10 bases in between. In nucleotides, the CDR3 is TGCAGCGCTGGAGGACTCCAAGAGACCCAGTACTTC. Translation gives CSAGGLQETQYF.

The rearrangement joins TRBV6-2 or TRBV6-3 to TRBJ1-1; maybe TRBD1 (6 bases). Germline loops: CDR1 MNHEY, CDR2 SVGEGT. This CDR3 spans 18 amino acids. The germline V and J ends were trimmed by 0 bases and 0 bases, with 17 bases remaining between them. CDR3 amino acids: CASSYSVATGAVNTEAFF. CDR3 DNA: TGTGCCAGCAGTTACTCGGTTGCGACAGGTGCGGTGAACACTGAAGCTTTCTTT.

The chain uses TRBV6-4 and TRBJ2-6, with TRBD1 matching over 8 bases. With 11 bases clipped from V and 2 bases from J, the junction kept 20 bases outside the gene matches. Germline lookup yields CDR1 MRHNA and CDR2 SNTAGT. CDR3 length: 19 residues. The CDR3 loop is CAALVPDRAQGPGANVLTF. The CDR3 coding sequence is TGTGCCGCCTTGGTACCGGACAGGGCCCAGGGCCCTGGGGCCAACGTCCTGACTTTC.

The V call is TRBV7-8, the J call TRBJ1-2, with a weak D call TRBD1 (5 bases). The V gene lost 1 base and the J gene lost 4 bases, with 7 bases spanning the gap. Germline values: CDR1 SGHVS, CDR2 FQNEAQ. The CDR3 runs to 13 residues. This CDR3 reads CASSLDRTYGYTF. CDR3 DNA: TGTGCCAGCAGCTTAGACAGGACCTATGGCTACACCTTC.

The rearrangement uses TRBV7-9 and TRBJ1-1; D gene uncertain. Germline V lookup: CDR1 SEHNR, CDR2 FQNEAQ (reference sequence). The CDR3 runs to 13 residues. V lost 3 bases and J 1 base, leaving 6 bases between the germline ends. The CDR3 region is CASSFVQNTEAFF. CDR3 bases: TGTGCCAGCAGCTTCGTACAGAACACTGAAGCTTTCTTT.

The V call is TRBV7-3, the J call TRBJ2-3; 7 nucleotides agree with TRBD2. The V gene end was trimmed by 5 bases and the J gene end by 4 bases; junction bases not matched to a gene: 9. From germline, CDR1 is SGHTA and CDR2 FQGTGA. The CDR3 is 15 amino acids. The CDR3 DNA reads as TGTGCCAGCAGCAAACAAGCGGGGCCCCCAGATACGCAGTATTTT. Translation gives CASSKQAGPPDTQYF.

The V gene is TRBV6-5, the J gene TRBJ2-6; the D is unclear. Germline CDR1 and CDR2: MNHEY and SVGAGI. Trimming stripped 9 bases from V and 0 bases from J, with 6 bases between. The CDR3 runs 13 residues. The CDR3 is CASTPSGANVLTF. DNA for the CDR3: TGTGCCAGTACACCCTCTGGGGCCAACGTCCTGACTTTC.

The chain uses TRBV18 and TRBJ1-2; D not resolved. Germline CDR1 reads KGHSH; CDR2 reads LQKENI. The V gene lost 3 bases and the J gene lost 2 bases, with 7 bases spanning the gap. The CDR3 is 13 residues long. In nucleotides, the CDR3 is TGTGCCAGCTCACCCCGGGAGAACTATGGCTACACCTTC. Encoded protein: CASSPRENYGYTF.

This sequence joins TRBV5-1 and TRBJ1-3, with TRBD1 matching over 9 bases. The V gene's germline CDR1 is SGHRS and CDR2 YFSETQ. Trimming cost V 4 bases and J 2 bases; bases outside gene matches: 4. This CDR3 spans 15 amino acids. The CDR3 region is CASSIQGATGNTIYF. The CDR3 DNA reads as TGCGCCAGCAGCATACAGGGGGCTACTGGAAACACCATATATTTT.

This clone was found once. This rearrangement joins TRBV10-3 to TRBJ1-2; a possible D gene is TRBD1 (5 bases). Trimming took 0 bases from V and 4 from J, leaving 6 bases between them. The CDR3 has 13 residues. Germline-derived CDR1 and CDR2 are ENHRY and SYGVKD. The CDR3 nucleotides are TGTGCCATCAGTGAGTCGGGGGGCTATGGCTACACCTTC. Translating it yields CAISESGGYGYTF.

A few counts support this clone. V is TRBV30 and J is TRBJ1-4; a possible D gene is TRBD1 (5 bases). The germline V gene encodes CDR1 GTSNPN and CDR2 SVGIG (reference sequence). CDR3 size: 14 residues. The germline V and J ends were trimmed by 6 bases and 0 bases, with 11 bases remaining between them. As DNA, the CDR3 is TGTGCCTGCCCGGGACTGTCAACTAATGAAAAACTGTTTTTT. Residues: CACPGLSTNEKLFF.